This TCR beta chain was profiled in a study of blood T cell repertoires in COVID-19. Study-level background: Samples representing acute and convalescent COVID-19 were sourced from the United States, Italy and Spain. T cells, B-cell-depleted T cells, or PBMCs provided the cDNA or gDNA that served as material.

Trimming removed 5 bases from V and 3 bases from J, with 11 bases in between. The CDR3 has 13 residues. The V gene's germline CDR1 is SGHVS and CDR2 FNYEAQ. Authors' processing steps: The authors estimated nucleated cell counts from reference gene primer amplification. The method was immunoSEQ multiplex PCR; TCRdb's version includes in-frame clones alone and lacks a portion of them. V, J and clone size are those of that table, while D and trimming were read from the DNA. The table records about 140,000 clones, about 81% of them present only once. What was sequenced was peripheral blood. The TCR was taken from a woman aged 80 or over with acute or convalescent COVID-19. The chain links TRBV7-6 to TRBJ2-7; no definite D call. In DNA, the CDR3 is TGTGCCAGCAGCCGAGGCCCCTACTACGAGCAGTACTTC. It codes for CASSRGPYYEQYF.